This T cell receptor beta chain was captured by sequencing in a study of a mutant IDH1 vaccine in newly diagnosed glioma. In the study overall: The sex distribution of treated patients was approximately 62% male and about 40% female, with a mean age of around 43 years. Previous treatment comprised radiotherapy, temozolomide, or both, mostly both.

This table comes from immunoSEQ multiplex PCR, and its TCRdb copy is limited to in-frame clones, with some not included. This table holds around 63,000 clones, around 92% found once. Germline values: CDR1 MNHEY, CDR2 SVGAGI. V was clipped by 6 bases and J by 0 bases, with 12 bases between them. The CDR3 is 15 residues long. The time point denotes: baseline, week 1 (first vaccination visit). Treatment in this sample: pre-vaccination baseline after standard-of-care therapy. Each astrocytoma in the donors was new, WHO grade 3 or 4, IDH1-mutant and ATRX-lost. This clonotype originated in a man in his fifties or sixties with glioma. V is TRBV6-5 and J is TRBJ1-5; a possible D gene is TRBD1 (5 bases). The sequenced sample was PBMCs, obtained from a glioma patient treated with radiotherapy, temozolomide or both. As DNA, the CDR3 is TGTGCCAGCAGGAAACGGGGGACTAGCAATCAGCCCCAGCATTTT. The encoded protein is CASRKRGTSNQPQHF.